This T cell receptor beta chain was captured by sequencing in a study of Ad26.COV2.S vaccination and SARS-CoV-2 variants. Overall study context: Into the muscle, Ad26.COV2.S was dosed once or twice, 56 days apart. Study results and caveats: Vaccine recipients showed a spike-specific TCR breadth that was higher than in placebo recipients. Similar non-spike TCR breadth was observed in recipients of vaccine and of placebo.

As to treatment: about 20 received Ad26.COV2.S at low or high dose, single or two shots; a few received placebo; per-sample allocation not given. Vaccine and placebo recipients were sampled on day 63 after the first injection. SARS-CoV-2 spike from the Wuhan strain was encoded by the vaccine, an Ad26 vector. Trimming took off 0 bases at V and 5 bases at J, with 13 bases between the two ends. The V gene's germline CDR1 is MGHRA and CDR2 YSYEKL. This CDR3 is 15 amino acids long. A note on this clone: The antigen is undetermined.

Sequencing was performed with immunoSEQ multiplex PCR; in TCRdb, only in-frame clones are kept and a portion is missing. This sample carries about 250,000 clones, more than 70% of them seen once, and the ten largest clones take approximately 3.4%. The rearrangement joins TRBV4-1 to TRBJ1-1; tentatively, D is TRBD1 (6 bases). The clonotype originates from a person between 18 and 65 years old who received the Ad26.COV2.S COVID-19 vaccine or a placebo. The source material was peripheral blood, sampled in a trial of Ad26.COV2.S vaccine versus placebo. The CDR3 sequence is CASSQDGQGSTEAFF. The DNA for the CDR3 is TGCGCCAGCAGCCAAGATGGGCAGGGGAGTACTGAAGCTTTCTTT.